This TCR beta chain emerged from a study of T-cell reconstitution after alpha-beta-depleted transplantation in children. Unique molecular identifiers were incorporated into the prepared TCRbeta library. TCRdb reanalysed the PCR reads using MiXCR and keeps one entry per CDR3 protein. The sample carries over 400,000 distinct CDR3 sequences, under 15% recorded once. This clonotype was sampled from a human donor who donated a stem cell graft to a child with combined immunodeficiency. Here the sequenced sample was PBMCs from the stem cell graft donor, taken from the stem cell graft.

This CDR3 is CSVADGLSYEQYF. The DNA for the CDR3 is TGCAGCGTTGCAGACGGCCTTTCCTACGAGCAGTACTTC. This chain connects TRBV29-1 to TRBJ2-7; the D is unclear. CDR1 and CDR2 (germline): SQVTM, ANQGSEA. Trimming cost V 4 bases and J 1 base, with 11 bases left between them. This CDR3 is built from 13 residues.